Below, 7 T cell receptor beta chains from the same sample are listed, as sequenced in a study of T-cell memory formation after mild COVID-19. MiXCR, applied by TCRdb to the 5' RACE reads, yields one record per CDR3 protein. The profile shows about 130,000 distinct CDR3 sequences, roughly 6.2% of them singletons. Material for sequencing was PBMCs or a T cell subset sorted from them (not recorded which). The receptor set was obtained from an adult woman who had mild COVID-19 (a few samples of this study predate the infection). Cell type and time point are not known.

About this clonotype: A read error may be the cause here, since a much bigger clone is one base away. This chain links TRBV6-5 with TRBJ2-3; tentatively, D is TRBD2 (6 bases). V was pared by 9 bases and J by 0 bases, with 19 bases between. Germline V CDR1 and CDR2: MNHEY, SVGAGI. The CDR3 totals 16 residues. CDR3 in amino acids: CARHPSVGPSTDTQYF. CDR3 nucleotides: TGTGCCAGACATCCTAGCGTGGGCCCCAGCACAGATACGCAGTATTTT.

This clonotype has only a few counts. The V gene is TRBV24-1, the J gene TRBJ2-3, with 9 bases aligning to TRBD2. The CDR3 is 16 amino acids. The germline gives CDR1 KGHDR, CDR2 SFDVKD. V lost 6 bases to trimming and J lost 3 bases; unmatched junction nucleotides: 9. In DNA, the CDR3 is TGTGCCACCAGTCTTGGGTTTAGCGGGAGTACAGATACGCAGTATTTT. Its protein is CATSLGFSGSTDTQYF.

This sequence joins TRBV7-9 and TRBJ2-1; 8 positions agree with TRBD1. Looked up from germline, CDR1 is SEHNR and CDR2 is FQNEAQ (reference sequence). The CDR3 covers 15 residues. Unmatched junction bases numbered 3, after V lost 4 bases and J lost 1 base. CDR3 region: CASSSDRESYNEQFF. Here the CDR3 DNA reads TGTGCCAGCAGCTCGGACAGGGAGTCCTACAATGAGCAGTTCTTC.

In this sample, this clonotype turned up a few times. The CDR3 nucleotides read TGTGCCAGCAGGACAGATGGGGCAACGAACACTGAAGCTTTCTTT. It specifies CASRTDGATNTEAFF. J is TRBJ1-1 and V is TRBV7-2, with a tentative D call TRBD1 (5 bases). This CDR3 is 15 amino acids long. Germline-derived CDR1 and CDR2 are SGHTA and FQGNSA. V was clipped by 6 bases and J by 1 base, with 15 bases between them.

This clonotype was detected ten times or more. The CDR3 sequence is CASSLSLGDRAFF. DNA of the CDR3: TGTGCCAGCAGTTTAAGTTTGGGAGATCGGGCTTTCTTT. The chain uses TRBV27 and TRBJ1-1; D gene uncertain. The V gene's germline CDR1 is MNHEY and CDR2 SMNVEV (reference sequence). Trimming left V 2 bases short and J 11 bases short, with 15 bases between. The CDR3 covers 13 residues.

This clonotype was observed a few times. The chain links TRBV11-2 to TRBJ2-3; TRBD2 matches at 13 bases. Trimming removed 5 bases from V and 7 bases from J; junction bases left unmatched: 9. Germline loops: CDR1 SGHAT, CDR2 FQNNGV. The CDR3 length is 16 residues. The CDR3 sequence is CASSAPGTSGAYTQYF. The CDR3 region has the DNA TGTGCCAGCAGCGCACCGGGGACTAGCGGGGCTTATACGCAGTATTTT.

CDR3: CASSYGGGGQSYNSPLHF. Written as DNA, the CDR3 is TGTGCCAGCAGTTACGGGGGCGGGGGACAGAGCTATAATTCACCCCTCCACTTT. This chain uses TRBV6-5 with TRBJ1-6; 7 bases line up with TRBD1. The CDR3 runs 18 residues. V lost 2 bases to trimming and J lost 3 bases; unmatched junction nucleotides: 10. Germline V gene sequence: CDR1 MNHEY, CDR2 SVGAGI.